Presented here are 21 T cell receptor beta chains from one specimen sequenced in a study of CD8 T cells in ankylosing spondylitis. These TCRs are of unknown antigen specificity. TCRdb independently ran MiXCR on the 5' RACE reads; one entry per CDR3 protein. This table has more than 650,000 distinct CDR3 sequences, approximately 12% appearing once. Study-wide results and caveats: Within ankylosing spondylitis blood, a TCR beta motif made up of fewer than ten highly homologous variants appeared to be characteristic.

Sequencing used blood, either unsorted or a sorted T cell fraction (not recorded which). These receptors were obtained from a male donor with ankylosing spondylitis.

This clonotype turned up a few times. The CDR3: CASSFEPPEPARGTQYF. Here the CDR3 DNA reads TGTGCCAGCAGTTTCGAGCCCCCGGAGCCCGCACGGGGGACGCAGTATTTT. The genes are TRBV27 and TRBJ2-3; a possible D gene is TRBD2 (6 bases). Trimming removed 3 bases at V and 9 bases at J, with 25 bases between. This CDR3 spans 17 amino acids. The germline gives CDR1 MNHEY, CDR2 SMNVEV (reference sequence).

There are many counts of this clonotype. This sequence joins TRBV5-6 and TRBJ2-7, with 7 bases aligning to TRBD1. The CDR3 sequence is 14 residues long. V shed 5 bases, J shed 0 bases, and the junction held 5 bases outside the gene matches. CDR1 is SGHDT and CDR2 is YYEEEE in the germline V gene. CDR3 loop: CASSSTGASYEQYF. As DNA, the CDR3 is TGTGCCAGCAGTTCCACAGGGGCCTCCTACGAGCAGTACTTC.

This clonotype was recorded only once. This CDR3 reads CASSLALTGINSYEQYF. The CDR3, as DNA: TGTGCCAGCAGCTTAGCCCTAACAGGGATAAATTCCTACGAGCAGTACTTC. The V gene is TRBV7-2, the J gene TRBJ2-7; D is perhaps TRBD1 (6 bases). This CDR3 region has 17 residues. V was cut by 0 bases and J by 1 base, with 16 bases left in between. Germline V gives CDR1 SGHTA, CDR2 FQGNSA.

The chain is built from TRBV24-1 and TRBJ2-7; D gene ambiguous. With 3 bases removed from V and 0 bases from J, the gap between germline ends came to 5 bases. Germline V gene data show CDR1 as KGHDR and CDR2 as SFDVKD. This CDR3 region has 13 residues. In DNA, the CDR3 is TGTGCCACCAGTGATCCCAACTCCTACGAGCAGTACTTC. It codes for CATSDPNSYEQYF.

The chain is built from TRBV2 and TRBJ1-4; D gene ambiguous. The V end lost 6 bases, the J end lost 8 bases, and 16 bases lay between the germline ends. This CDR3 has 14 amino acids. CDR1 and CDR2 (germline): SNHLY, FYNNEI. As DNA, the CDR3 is TGTGCCAGCAGAAAAGGTCTCTCCGACGAAAAACTGTTTTTT. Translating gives CASRKGLSDEKLFF.

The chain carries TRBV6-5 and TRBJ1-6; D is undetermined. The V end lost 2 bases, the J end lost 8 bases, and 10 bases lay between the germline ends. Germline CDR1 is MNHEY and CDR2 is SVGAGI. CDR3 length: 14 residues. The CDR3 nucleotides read TGTGCCAGCAGTTACATGGCGAGGTATTCACCCCTCCACTTT. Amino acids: CASSYMARYSPLHF.

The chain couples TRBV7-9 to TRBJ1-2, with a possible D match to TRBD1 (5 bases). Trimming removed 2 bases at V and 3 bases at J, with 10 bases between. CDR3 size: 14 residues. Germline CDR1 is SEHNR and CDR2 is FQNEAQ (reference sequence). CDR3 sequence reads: CASSLPGRDYGYTF. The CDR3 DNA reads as TGTGCCAGCAGCTTACCAGGGAGGGACTATGGCTACACCTTC.

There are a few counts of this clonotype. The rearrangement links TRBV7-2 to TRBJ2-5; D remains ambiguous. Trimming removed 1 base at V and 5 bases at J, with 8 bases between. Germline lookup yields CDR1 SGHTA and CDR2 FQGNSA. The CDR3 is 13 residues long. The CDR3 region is CASSLVIRETQYF. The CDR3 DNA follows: TGTGCCAGCAGCTTAGTTATTCGGGAGACCCAGTACTTC.

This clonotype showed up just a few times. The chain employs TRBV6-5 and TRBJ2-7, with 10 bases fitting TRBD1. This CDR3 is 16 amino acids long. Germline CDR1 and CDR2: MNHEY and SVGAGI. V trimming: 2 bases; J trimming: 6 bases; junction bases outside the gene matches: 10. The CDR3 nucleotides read TGTGCCAGCAGTTACCCCCGGGACAGGGGCCCGAGCGAGCAGTACTTC. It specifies CASSYPRDRGPSEQYF.

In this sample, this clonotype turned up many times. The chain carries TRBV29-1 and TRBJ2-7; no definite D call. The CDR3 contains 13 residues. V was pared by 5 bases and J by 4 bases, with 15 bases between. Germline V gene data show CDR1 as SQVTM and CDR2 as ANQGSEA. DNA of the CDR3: TGCAGCGTTCGTGGGATATCCTCATACGAGCAGTACTTC. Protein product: CSVRGISSYEQYF.

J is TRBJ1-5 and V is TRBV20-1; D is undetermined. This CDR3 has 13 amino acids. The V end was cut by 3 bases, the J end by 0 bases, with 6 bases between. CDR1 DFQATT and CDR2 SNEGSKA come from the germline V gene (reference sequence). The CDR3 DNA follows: TGCAGTGCTAGTTCCTATAGCAATCAGCCCCAGCATTTT. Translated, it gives CSASSYSNQPQHF.

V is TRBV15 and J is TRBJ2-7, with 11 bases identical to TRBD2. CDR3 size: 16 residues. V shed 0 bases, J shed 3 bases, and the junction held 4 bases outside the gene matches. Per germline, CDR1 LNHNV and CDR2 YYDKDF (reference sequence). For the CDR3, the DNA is TGTGCCACCAGCAGAGAGGGGACTAGCGGATTCTACGAGCAGTACTTC. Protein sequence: CATSREGTSGFYEQYF. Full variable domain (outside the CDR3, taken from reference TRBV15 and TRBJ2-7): DAMVIQNPRYQVTQFGKPVTLSCSQTLNHNVMYWYQQKSSQAPKLLFHYYDKDFNNEADTPDNFQSRRPNTSFCFLDIRSPGLGDTAMYLCATSREGTSGFYEQYFGPGTRLTVT.

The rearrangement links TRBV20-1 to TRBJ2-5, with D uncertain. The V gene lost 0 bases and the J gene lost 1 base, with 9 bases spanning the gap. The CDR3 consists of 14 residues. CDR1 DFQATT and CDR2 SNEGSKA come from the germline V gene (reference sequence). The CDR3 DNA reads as TGCAGTGCTAGAGATATTGGCAGCCAAGAGACCCAGTACTTC. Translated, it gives CSARDIGSQETQYF.

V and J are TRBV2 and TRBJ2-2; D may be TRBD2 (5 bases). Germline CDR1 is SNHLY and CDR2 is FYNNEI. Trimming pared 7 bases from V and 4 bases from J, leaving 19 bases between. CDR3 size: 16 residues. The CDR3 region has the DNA TGTGCCAGCACCCTTTTTGGGGTCGAGGGCACCGGGGAGCTGTTTTTT. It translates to CASTLFGVEGTGELFF. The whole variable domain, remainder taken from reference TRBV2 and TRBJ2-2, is EPEVTQTPSHQVTQMGQEVILRCVPISNHLYFYWYRQILGQKVEFLVSFYNNEISEKSEIFDDQFSVERPDGSNFTLKIRSTKLEDSAMYFCASTLFGVEGTGELFFGEGSRLTVL.

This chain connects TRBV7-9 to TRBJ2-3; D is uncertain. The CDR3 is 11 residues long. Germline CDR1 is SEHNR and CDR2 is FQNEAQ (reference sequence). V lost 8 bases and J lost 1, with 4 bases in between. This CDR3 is CASVRTDTQYF. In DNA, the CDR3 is TGTGCCAGCGTCCGCACAGATACGCAGTATTTT.

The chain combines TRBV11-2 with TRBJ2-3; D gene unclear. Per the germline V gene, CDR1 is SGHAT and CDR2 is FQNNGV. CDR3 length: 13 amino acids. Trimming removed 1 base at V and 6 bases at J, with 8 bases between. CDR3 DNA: TGTGCCAGCAGCTTAGGGTTCGAGGATACGCAGTATTTT. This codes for CASSLGFEDTQYF.

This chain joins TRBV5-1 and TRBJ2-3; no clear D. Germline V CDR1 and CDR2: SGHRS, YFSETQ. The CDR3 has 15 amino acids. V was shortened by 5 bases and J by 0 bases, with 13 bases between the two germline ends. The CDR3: CASSFSLPSTDTQYF. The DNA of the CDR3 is TGCGCCAGCAGTTTTAGCCTTCCTAGCACAGATACGCAGTATTTT.

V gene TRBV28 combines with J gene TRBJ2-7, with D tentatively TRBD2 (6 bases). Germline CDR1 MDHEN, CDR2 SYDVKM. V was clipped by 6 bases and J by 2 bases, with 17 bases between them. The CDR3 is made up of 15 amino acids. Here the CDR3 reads CASRPGLPLAYEQYF. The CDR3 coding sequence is TGTGCCAGCAGACCGGGACTTCCCCTGGCCTACGAGCAGTACTTC.

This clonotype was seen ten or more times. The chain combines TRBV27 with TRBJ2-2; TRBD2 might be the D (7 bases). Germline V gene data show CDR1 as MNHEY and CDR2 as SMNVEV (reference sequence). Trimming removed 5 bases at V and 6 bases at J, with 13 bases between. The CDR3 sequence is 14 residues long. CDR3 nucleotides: TGTGCCAGCAGTCAACAGGGAGGGTCCGGGGAGCTGTTTTTT. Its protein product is CASSQQGGSGELFF.

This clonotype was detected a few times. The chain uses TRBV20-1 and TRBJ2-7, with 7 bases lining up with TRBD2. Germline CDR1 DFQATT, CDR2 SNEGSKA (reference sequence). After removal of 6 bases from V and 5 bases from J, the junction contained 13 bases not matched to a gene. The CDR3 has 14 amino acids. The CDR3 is CSARGGGRMNEQYF. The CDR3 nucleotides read TGCAGTGCCCGGGGTGGCGGGAGAATGAACGAGCAGTACTTC.

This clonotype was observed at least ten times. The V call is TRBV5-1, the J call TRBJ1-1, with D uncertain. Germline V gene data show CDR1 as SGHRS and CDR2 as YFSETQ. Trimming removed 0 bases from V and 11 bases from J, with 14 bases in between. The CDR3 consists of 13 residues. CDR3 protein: CASSLDNPLGAFF. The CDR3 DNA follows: TGCGCCAGCAGCTTGGACAACCCCCTTGGGGCTTTCTTT. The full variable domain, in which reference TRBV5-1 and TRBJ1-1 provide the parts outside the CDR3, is KAGVTQTPRYLIKTRGQQVTLSCSPISGHRSVSWYQQTPGQGLQFLFEYFSETQRNKGNFPGRFSGRQFSNSRSEMNVSTLELGDSALYLCASSLDNPLGAFFGQGTRLTVV.